This TCR beta chain is from a study of Ad26.COV2.S vaccination and SARS-CoV-2 variants. The study's findings and limits: Analyses of TCR breadth and depth may have underestimated total T cell responses.

Treatment given: some 20 received Ad26.COV2.S at low or high dose, single or two shots; 5 received placebo; per-sample allocation not given. It was on day 63 after the first vaccine or placebo injection that samples were taken. Wuhan-strain SARS-CoV-2 spike was expressed by the Ad26 vector that made up the vaccine. Sequencing was performed with immunoSEQ multiplex PCR; in TCRdb, only in-frame clones are kept and a portion is missing. The repertoire holds roughly 240,000 clones, with roughly 88% as singletons. Notes on this clone: No antigen is known for it.

Germline loops: CDR1 SNHLY, CDR2 FYNNEI. J gave up 7 bases and V 2 bases, and 4 bases lay outside the gene matches. The CDR3 has 15 amino acids. The receptor's source is a person aged 18-65 years who received the Ad26.COV2.S COVID-19 vaccine or a placebo. Here the sequenced sample was peripheral blood, taken in a trial of Ad26.COV2.S vaccine versus placebo. The rearrangement uses TRBV2 and TRBJ2-1; 11 nucleotides match TRBD2. The CDR3 region is CASSESGLAGNEQFF. CDR3 bases: TGTGCCAGCAGTGAAAGTGGACTAGCGGGTAATGAGCAGTTCTTC.